This T cell receptor (beta chain) was recorded in a study of T cells in localized non-small cell lung cancer. The study, taken as a whole, reports: Those with higher blood T cell density had longer overall survival. Median roughly 57 top-100 tumor clones were shared with paired adjacent lung. The tumor had only one region sequenced, so heterogeneity remains possible. Adjacent uninvolved lung had the highest clonality, suggesting focused antigen responses.

This clone has a handful of counts. The antigen remains unidentified. CDR3 length equals 12 residues. Germline CDR1 GTSNPN, CDR2 SVGIG (reference sequence). V lost 8 bases and J 5 bases, leaving 13 bases between the germline ends. Data came from immunoSEQ multiplex PCR; TCRdb stores just in-frame clones and leaves some out. The sample carries approximately 67,000 clones, roughly four fifths recorded once. The chain links TRBV30 to TRBJ1-5; D gene unclear. Material: peripheral blood, obtained before any cancer treatment. The sequence came from a female donor at least 60 years old with stage I lung adenocarcinoma. The chain's CDR3 is CALREGDQPQHF. CDR3 sequence (DNA): TGTGCCCTCAGAGAGGGAGATCAGCCCCAGCATTTT.